Below, 2 T cell receptor beta chains from the same sample are listed, as sequenced in a study of PD-L1 blockade in urothelial cancer. Time point: peripheral blood 6 weeks after treatment start. The table came from immunoSEQ multiplex PCR; TCRdb's copy has only in-frame clones and leaves some out. The sample contains tens of thousands of clones, approximately 89% of which appear only once. Sample: PBMCs, taken around atezolizumab (anti-PD-L1) treatment. The source is a woman older than 75 with urothelial cancer.

CDR3 protein: CASSVGPPDTQYF. The CDR3 DNA reads as TGTGCCAGTAGTGTAGGGCCCCCAGATACGCAGTATTTT. The chain carries TRBV19 and TRBJ2-3; the D is unclear. Germline CDR1 and CDR2: LNHDA and SQIVND (reference sequence). This CDR3 comprises 13 residues. Trimming cost V 5 bases and J 4 bases, with 10 bases left between them.

The chain couples TRBV10-3 to TRBJ2-1, with 13 bases lining up with TRBD2. CDR1 and CDR2 from the germline V gene are ENHRY and SYGVKD. V lost 7 bases, J lost 8 bases, and 11 bases stayed unmatched. The CDR3 extends over 16 amino acids. This CDR3 is CAITESRTSGSDEQFF. The CDR3 coding sequence is TGTGCCATCACCGAATCTAGGACTAGCGGGAGTGATGAGCAGTTCTTC.